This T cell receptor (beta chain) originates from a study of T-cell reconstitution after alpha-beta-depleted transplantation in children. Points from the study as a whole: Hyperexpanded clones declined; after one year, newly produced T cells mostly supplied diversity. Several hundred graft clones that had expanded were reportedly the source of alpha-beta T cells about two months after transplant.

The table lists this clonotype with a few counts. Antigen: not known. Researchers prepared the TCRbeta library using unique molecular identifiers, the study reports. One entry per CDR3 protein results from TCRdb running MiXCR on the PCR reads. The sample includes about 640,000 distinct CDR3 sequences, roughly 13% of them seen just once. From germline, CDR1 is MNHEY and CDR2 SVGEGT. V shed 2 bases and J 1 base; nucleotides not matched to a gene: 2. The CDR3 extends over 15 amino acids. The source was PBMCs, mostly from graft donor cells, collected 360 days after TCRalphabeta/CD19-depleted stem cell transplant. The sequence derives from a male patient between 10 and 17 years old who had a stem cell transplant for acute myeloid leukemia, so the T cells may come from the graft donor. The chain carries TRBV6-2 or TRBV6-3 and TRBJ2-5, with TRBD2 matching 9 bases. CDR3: CASSYLAGRQETQYF. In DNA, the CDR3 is TGTGCCAGCAGTTACCTAGCGGGACGCCAAGAGACCCAGTACTTC.